This T cell receptor (beta chain) was documented in a study of naive and memory T cell subsets. Study-wide points: Naive and memory subsets had different power law exponents for TCR abundance. Diversity fell and Gini index rose from naive through CM, EM, EMRA.

Details on this clonotype: The antigen is unknown.

This CDR3 region has 14 residues. Germline V CDR1 and CDR2: DFQATT, SNEGSKA (reference sequence). V was clipped by 6 bases and J by 1 base; unmatched bases: 5. Two oligonucleotides, mixed equimolar, formed the beta constant-region primer covering TRBC1 and TRBC2. A 12-nucleotide UMI and the SP2 primer were added to the cDNA 3' end by oligonucleotide ligation. Four rounds of PCR amplified the ligated cDNA using nested alpha and beta constant-region primers plus SP2. TCRdb ran MiXCR on the UMI-ligation and nested PCR reads and lists one entry per CDR3 protein. The sample contains fewer than 40,000 distinct CDR3 sequences, roughly 13% of which appear only once.

The TCR originated in a human donor in good health. The V and J genes are TRBV20-1 and TRBJ2-7, with 11 bases that match TRBD2. Sequenced: effector memory CD4+ T cells from blood. Stated subset: effector memory, CD45RA- CD27-. The CDR3 sequence: CSASGLAASYEQYF. CDR3 nucleotide sequence: TGCAGTGCCTCGGGACTAGCGGCTTCCTACGAGCAGTACTTC.